The 27 T cell receptor beta chains presented below share a single source sample, sequenced in a study of long-term antiretroviral therapy in people with HIV (dated 2022 in TCRdb). The immunoSEQ hsTCRB v3.0 assay was used at survey level resolution for TRB variable region sequencing. This is the immuneACCESS table as TCRdb keeps it, with only in-frame sequences that have V and J called. A part of the clones is gone; compared with another copy, unresolved V genes explain less than half, and the rest is unexplained. Within this sample are about 25,000 clones, with 80% to 90% of them counted one time only. The ten largest make up less than 20% of the sample. The sequenced sample was unsorted PBMCs, obtained 1.2 years after starting antiretroviral therapy. Source of these receptors: a man aged 45 to 65 with HIV.

The chain employs TRBV7-9 and TRBJ2-3; a possible D gene is TRBD1 (6 bases). The CDR3 runs to 13 residues. The germline V and J ends were trimmed by 5 bases and 4 bases, with 10 bases remaining between them. Germline V gene sequence: CDR1 SEHNR, CDR2 FQNEAQ (reference sequence). The DNA for the CDR3 is TGTGCCAGCAGCACAGGGTGGGCAGATACGCAGTATTTT. It yields the protein CASSTGWADTQYF.

CDR3 in amino acids: CASSYHNSPLHF. The CDR3 DNA sequence: TGTGCCAGCAGTTATCATAATTCACCCCTCCACTTT. V and J are TRBV6-5 and TRBJ1-6; D gene unclear. V dropped 3 bases and J dropped 5 bases, with 2 bases sitting between them. The CDR3 has 12 residues. Germline-derived CDR1 and CDR2 are MNHEY and SVGAGI.

This clone was seen a few times. The chain is built from TRBV15 and TRBJ2-7; tentative D call: TRBD2 (5 bases). The CDR3 is made up of 15 amino acids. Germline loops: CDR1 LNHNV, CDR2 YYDKDF (reference sequence). V was trimmed by 1 base and J by 2 bases, leaving 12 bases between them. CDR3 nucleotides: TGTGCCACCAGCAGAGGAGGGTCTGAGACCTACGAGCAGTACTTC. As protein: CATSRGGSETYEQYF.

This clone was seen only once. The CDR3: CASSRGLEGTEAFF. In nucleotides, the CDR3 is TGTGCCAGCAGCCGGGGGCTTGAGGGAACTGAAGCTTTCTTT. This chain joins TRBV5-6 and TRBJ1-1; D is possibly TRBD1 (6 bases). The CDR3 covers 14 residues. The V gene lost 4 bases and the J gene lost 5 bases, with 15 bases spanning the gap. CDR1 and CDR2 from the germline V gene are SGHDT and YYEEEE.

The genes are TRBV7-2 and TRBJ2-5, with D perhaps TRBD1 or TRBD2 (5 bases each). The germline gives CDR1 SGHTA, CDR2 FQGNSA. V was trimmed by 5 bases and J by 5 bases, leaving 12 bases between them. The CDR3 contains 13 residues. The CDR3 loop reads CASSRLRGETQYF. DNA of the CDR3: TGTGCCAGCAGCAGACTGAGGGGCGAGACCCAGTACTTC.

V gene TRBV27 combines with J gene TRBJ1-3; 8 bases are a match to TRBD1. With V trimmed by 5 bases and J by 10 bases, 13 bases remained unmatched. The CDR3 extends over 15 amino acids. Germline loops: CDR1 MNHEY, CDR2 SMNVEV (reference sequence). The CDR3 region is CASSPHAGQAATIYF. The CDR3 region has the DNA TGTGCCAGCAGTCCTCACGCGGGACAGGCAGCGACCATATATTTT.

This clone showed up just once. The chain has TRBV4-1 and TRBJ2-1; tentative D call: TRBD1 (5 bases). V was pared by 0 bases and J by 5 bases, with 11 bases between. From germline, CDR1 is MGHRA and CDR2 YSYEKL. The CDR3 is made up of 15 amino acids. This CDR3 reads CASSQDPGWNNEQFF. For the CDR3, the DNA is TGCGCCAGCAGCCAAGATCCAGGGTGGAACAATGAGCAGTTCTTC.

The chain carries TRBV7-3 and TRBJ2-5; 9 bases are shared with TRBD1. This CDR3 comprises 17 residues. Trimming at V came to 5 bases and at J to 5 bases, leaving 15 bases not matched to a gene. Germline V gene lookup returns CDR1 SGHTA and CDR2 FQGTGA. The DNA for the CDR3 is TGTGCCAGCAGCGCCTCCGGGACAGGGAATATTGCGGAGACCCAGTACTTC. Translated: CASSASGTGNIAETQYF.

V gene TRBV2 combines with J gene TRBJ2-2; D may be TRBD1 (7 bases). Per germline, CDR1 SNHLY and CDR2 FYNNEI. This CDR3 has 19 amino acids. V was clipped by 11 bases and J by 4 bases, with 32 bases between them. Here the CDR3 DNA reads TGTGCCCGGAGACAGGGTTTTCAAGAAGAGGGGGGAAGCACCGGGGAGCTGTTTTTT. This codes for CARRQGFQEEGGSTGELFF. The full variable domain, with the rest looked up from reference TRBV2 and TRBJ2-2, is EPEVTQTPSHQVTQMGQEVILRCVPISNHLYFYWYRQILGQKVEFLVSFYNNEISEKSEIFDDQFSVERPDGSNFTLKIRSTKLEDSAMYFCARRQGFQEEGGSTGELFFGEGSRLTVL.

The chain carries TRBV6-6 and TRBJ2-2; TRBD1 matches 11 bases. This CDR3 contains 15 residues. V dropped 7 bases and J dropped 6; count of bases not matched to a gene: 7. Germline V gene data show CDR1 as MNHNY and CDR2 as SVGAGI (reference sequence). The chain's CDR3 is CASTLGQGVAGELFF. CDR3 bases: TGTGCCAGCACGTTGGGACAGGGGGTTGCCGGGGAGCTGTTTTTT.

This clone was found a few times. The chain carries TRBV29-1 and TRBJ1-2, with D tentatively TRBD1 (6 bases). CDR3 size: 15 residues. Germline V gene data show CDR1 as SQVTM and CDR2 as ANQGSEA. Deletions cut 6 bases from V and 3 bases from J, with 20 bases between. The CDR3, as DNA: TGCAGCGTATCTGGGGCAGGGGTCGGGGACTATGGCTACACCTTC. Translated, it gives CSVSGAGVGDYGYTF.

This sequence joins TRBV7-3 and TRBJ2-2, with no clear D. The V gene lost 1 base and the J gene lost 2 bases, with 5 bases spanning the gap. From germline, CDR1 is SGHTA and CDR2 FQGTGA. The length of the CDR3 is 14 residues. The CDR3 reads CASSLNGNTGELFF. DNA for the CDR3: TGTGCCAGCAGCTTAAATGGAAACACCGGGGAGCTGTTTTTT.

J is TRBJ1-1 and V is TRBV7-2; D remains unclear. With 4 bases removed from V and 1 base from J, the gap between germline ends came to 7 bases. CDR1 SGHTA and CDR2 FQGNSA come from the germline V gene. This CDR3 has 13 residues. CDR3 protein: CASSSRSNTEAFF. The CDR3, as DNA: TGTGCCAGCAGCTCGCGATCGAACACTGAAGCTTTCTTT.

The genes are TRBV6-5 and TRBJ1-4; D ambiguous. From germline, CDR1 is MNHEY and CDR2 SVGAGI. Trimming pared 6 bases from V and 10 bases from J, leaving 15 bases between. This CDR3 comprises 13 residues. This chain's CDR3 is CASSLRPVGKLFF. The CDR3 nucleotides read TGTGCCAGCAGCCTCAGGCCCGTGGGAAAACTGTTTTTT.

This chain links TRBV27 with TRBJ1-4, with a weak D call TRBD1 (5 bases). CDR3 length equals 14 residues. V was trimmed by 5 bases and J by 4 bases, leaving 11 bases between them. Germline V gene data show CDR1 as MNHEY and CDR2 as SMNVEV (reference sequence). The CDR3 sequence is CASSPQTVNEKLFF. CDR3 bases: TGTGCCAGCAGTCCGCAGACAGTTAATGAAAAACTGTTTTTT.

The chain links TRBV4-2 to TRBJ2-1; tentatively, D is TRBD2 (6 bases). Germline CDR1 reads LGHNA; CDR2 reads YNFKEQ. This CDR3 contains 16 residues. With 1 base removed from V and 5 bases from J, the gap between germline ends came to 15 bases. In DNA, the CDR3 is TGTGCCAGCAGCCAAGCGGGGTCTAGCGCCCACAATGAGCAGTTCTTC. Translation: CASSQAGSSAHNEQFF.

The chain combines TRBV20-1 with TRBJ1-2, with D uncertain. CDR3 length: 11 residues. CDR1 DFQATT and CDR2 SNEGSKA come from the germline V gene (reference sequence). The germline V and J ends were trimmed by 5 bases and 6 bases, with 10 bases remaining between them. The CDR3 protein is CSAPGFHGYTF. The CDR3 bases are TGCAGTGCTCCAGGATTCCATGGCTACACCTTC.

V is TRBV30 and J is TRBJ1-5; the match to TRBD1 covers 8 bases. Germline V gene data show CDR1 as GTSNPN and CDR2 as SVGIG (reference sequence). Unmatched junction bases numbered 8, after V lost 1 base and J lost 9 bases. This CDR3 region has 14 residues. As DNA, the CDR3 is TGTGCCTGGAGTGGGGGACAGGCCAGGGGGCCCCAGCATTTT. Translation gives CAWSGGQARGPQHF.

Points on this clone: An end of the junction differs from the germline gene, which may be a read error. This chain uses TRBV29-1 with TRBJ2-3; 7 bases are shared with TRBD2. Germline V gene lookup returns CDR1 SQVTM and CDR2 ANQGSEA. This CDR3 is built from 14 residues. CDR3 loop: CSVEAGPSTDTQYF. CDR3 in DNA: TGCAGCGTGGAAGCGGGGCCTAGCACAGATACGCAGTATTTT.

The chain links TRBV6-6 to TRBJ1-2, with TRBD1 matching 7 bases. Looked up from germline, CDR1 is MNHNY and CDR2 is SVGAGI (reference sequence). The CDR3 length is 15 residues. V shed 7 bases and J 4 bases; nucleotides not matched to a gene: 12. The CDR3 loop reads CASTQGVKEGYGYTF. CDR3 coding DNA: TGTGCCAGCACCCAGGGGGTAAAAGAGGGCTATGGCTACACCTTC.

This clone has only one observation. This rearrangement joins TRBV5-1 to TRBJ1-4; D perhaps matches TRBD1 (5 bases). CDR3 size: 14 residues. CDR1 and CDR2 from the germline V gene are SGHRS and YFSETQ. Between the trimmed V and J ends, which lost 4 bases and 14 bases, there was a span of 21 bases. The CDR3 here is CASSGDFPGRALFF. CDR3 sequence (DNA): TGCGCCAGCAGCGGGGACTTTCCGGGCAGAGCCCTGTTTTTT.

V usage is TRBV28 and J usage is TRBJ1-5; D is ambiguous. From germline, CDR1 is MDHEN and CDR2 SYDVKM. The CDR3 extends over 13 amino acids. Trimming removed 7 bases at V and 2 bases at J, with 9 bases between. Here the CDR3 DNA reads TGTGCCAGCACCCTTAAGGGCAATCAGCCCCAGCATTTT. This translates into CASTLKGNQPQHF.

This chain connects TRBV11-2 to TRBJ2-7; 7 nucleotides line up with TRBD1. V shed 3 bases, J shed 5 bases, and the junction held 13 bases outside the gene matches. CDR3 length: 16 amino acids. Germline-derived CDR1 and CDR2 are SGHAT and FQNNGV. The CDR3 DNA follows: TGTGCCAGCAGCTTCAAGGGGGCCGGCGACTCTAACGAGCAGTACTTC. Translation: CASSFKGAGDSNEQYF.

This clone was seen just once. The V and J genes are TRBV28 and TRBJ2-7, with D possibly TRBD1 on 7 matching bases. The germline V gene encodes CDR1 MDHEN and CDR2 SYDVKM. This CDR3 is built from 14 residues. V lost 1 base and J lost 6, with 13 bases in between. This CDR3 reads CASSLLVQGGEQYF. As DNA, the CDR3 is TGTGCCAGCAGTTTATTAGTCCAGGGGGGCGAGCAGTACTTC.

The gene calls are TRBV5-6 and TRBJ1-6; D call uncertain. Germline V lookup: CDR1 SGHDT, CDR2 YYEEEE. This CDR3 has 15 amino acids. The germline V and J ends were trimmed by 6 bases and 8 bases, with 18 bases remaining between them. The CDR3 DNA sequence: TGTGCCAGCACCCTAAGGCGGCGTGTGGATTCACCCCTCCACTTT. Protein product: CASTLRRRVDSPLHF. Based on the CDR3 plus reference TRBV5-6 and TRBJ1-6, the full variable domain is DAGVTQSPTHLIKTRGQQVTLRCSPKSGHDTVSWYQQALGQGPQFIFQYYEEEERQRGNFPDRFSGHQFPNYSSELNVNALLLGDSALYLCASTLRRRVDSPLHFGNGTRLTVT.

This chain uses TRBV7-2 with TRBJ2-5; 9 positions match TRBD2. The CDR3 has 16 amino acids. CDR1 is SGHTA and CDR2 is FQGNSA in the germline V gene. The V gene end was trimmed by 6 bases and the J gene end by 4 bases; junction bases not matched to a gene: 12. The CDR3 region has the DNA TGTGCCAGCAGTCCACCGGGCGGGGGGGCTGTAGAGACCCAGTACTTC. Encoded protein: CASSPPGGGAVETQYF.

The J gene is TRBJ1-5, the V gene TRBV7-9; a possible D gene is TRBD1 (5 bases). The CDR3 is made up of 13 amino acids. V was clipped by 5 bases and J by 4 bases, with 9 bases between them. In germline, CDR1 is SEHNR, CDR2 FQNEAQ (reference sequence). The CDR3 loop is CASSRGGNQPQHF. The CDR3 DNA sequence: TGTGCCAGCAGCCGGGGGGGTAATCAGCCCCAGCATTTT.